The entry that follows covers one TCR beta chain sequence. Its antigen is still unknown. The time point denotes: peripheral blood 6 weeks after treatment start. Patients in the study were battling locally advanced or metastatic urothelial carcinoma. Sample numbers ranged from 1 to 8 per patient, encompassing pretreatment and on-treatment collections. CDR1 is MNHNS and CDR2 is SASEGT in the germline V gene. Trimming removed 0 bases at V and 4 bases at J, with 12 bases between. The CDR3 runs to 15 residues. This specimen comes from a study of PD-L1 blockade in urothelial cancer. Study results and limitations: It was durable-benefit patients whose tumor-associated blood clones expanded more at 3 weeks.

Data came from immunoSEQ multiplex PCR; TCRdb stores just in-frame clones and leaves some out. The table has around 50,000 clones, roughly 84% seen once; the top ten hold approximately 2%. This sequence was found in a man aged 50 or older with urothelial cancer. The chain recombines TRBV6-1 with TRBJ1-2; D is possibly TRBD1 (5 bases). This sample comprised PBMCs, obtained around atezolizumab (anti-PD-L1) treatment. The CDR3 loop is CASSEAHGGTYGYTF. Written as DNA, the CDR3 is TGTGCCAGCAGTGAAGCGCACGGGGGGACCTATGGCTACACCTTC.